This record covers a single T cell receptor beta chain. The antigen is not known. Here immunoSEQ multiplex PCR was the method, and the copy in TCRdb shows in-frame clones only, minus some. The table records about 59,000 clones, approximately 90% of them present only once. These data originate in a study of T cells in localized non-small cell lung cancer. This CDR3 contains 13 residues. Trimming stripped 1 base from V and 6 bases from J, with 7 bases between. CDR1 is MNHEY, CDR2 SVGAGI, per germline. General study points: Turning up in adjacent lung were a median approximately 58 of the top 100 tumor clones. Blood T cell density predicted longer survival; adjacent-lung clonality, shorter. Exceeding tumor, uninvolved adjacent lung had the highest T cell clonality.

Sequenced material: peripheral blood, taken before any cancer treatment. V gene TRBV6-5 combines with J gene TRBJ1-5; D is undetermined. This clonotype originated in a man aged 35 to 69 with stage I lung adenocarcinoma. In DNA, the CDR3 is TGTGCCAGCAGTTACTTGCCCGGTCAGCCCCAGCATTTT. Its translation: CASSYLPGQPQHF.